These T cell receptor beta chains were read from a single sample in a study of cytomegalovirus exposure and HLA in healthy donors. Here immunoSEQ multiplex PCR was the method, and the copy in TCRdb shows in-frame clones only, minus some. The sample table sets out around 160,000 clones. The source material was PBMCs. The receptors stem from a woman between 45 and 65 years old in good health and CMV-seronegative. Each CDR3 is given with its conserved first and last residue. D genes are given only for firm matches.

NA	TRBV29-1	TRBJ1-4	TGCAGCGTCACCCCAGTGACTGGGGAAAAACTGTTTTTT	CSVTPVTGEKLFF
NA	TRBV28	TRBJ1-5	TGTGCCAGCAGGGGAGGGGGCAATCAGCCCCAGCATTTT	CASRGGGNQPQHF
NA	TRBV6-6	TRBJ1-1	TGTGCCAGCAGTTACACTGGAGGGAACACTGAAGCTTTCTTT	CASSYTGGNTEAFF
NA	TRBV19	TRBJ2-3	TGTGCCAGTAGTATAGCCGTCGATACGCAGTATTTT	CASSIAVDTQYF
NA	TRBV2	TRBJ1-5	TGTGCCAGCACTATCGGGTTAGGTATTCAGCCCCAGCATTTT	CASTIGLGIQPQHF
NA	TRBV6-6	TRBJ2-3	TGTGCCAGCAGCCTCTGGAGGGATACGCAGTATTTT	CASSLWRDTQYF
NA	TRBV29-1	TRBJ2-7	TGCAGCGTTGGTGACAGGCGATATTACGAGCAGTACTTC	CSVGDRRYYEQYF
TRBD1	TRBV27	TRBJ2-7	TGTGCCAGCAGTTTCACGGGACAGGGGCTTCACGAGCAGTACTTC	CASSFTGQGLHEQYF
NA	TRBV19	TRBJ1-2	TGTGCCAGTAGTCCCCAGGGCAGGGTCATCTATGGCTACACCTTC	CASSPQGRVIYGYTF
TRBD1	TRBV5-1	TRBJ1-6	TGCGCCAGCAGCGTGGGGACAGGGGGAAAAGGGTCACCCCTCCACTTT	CASSVGTGGKGSPLHF
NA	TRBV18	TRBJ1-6	TGTGCCAGCTCACCACGGGGTAGGGGAGGGGGTTCACCCCTCCACTTT	CASSPRGRGGGSPLHF
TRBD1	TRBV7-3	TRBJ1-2	TGTGCCAGCAGCCCGTACAGGGGATATGGCTACACCTTC	CASSPYRGYGYTF
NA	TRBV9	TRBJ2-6	TGTGCCAGCAGCGTAGTTGGGGGCATTGGGGCCAACGTCCTGACTTTC	CASSVVGGIGANVLTF
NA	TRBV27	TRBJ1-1	TGTGCCAGCACCCGGGAGGGGGGGAAAGCTTTCTTT	CASTREGGKAFF
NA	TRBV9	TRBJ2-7	TGTGCCAGCAGCGTAGCAGGGTACTCCTACGAGCAGTACTTC	CASSVAGYSYEQYF
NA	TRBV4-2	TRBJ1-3	TGTGCCAGCAGCCATCAGGGAACTGGAAACACCATATATTTT	CASSHQGTGNTIYF
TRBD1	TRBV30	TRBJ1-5	TGTGCCTGGAGTCTCAGGACCCAGGGGGGAATGCAGCCCCAGCATTTT	CAWSLRTQGGMQPQHF
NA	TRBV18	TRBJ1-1	TGTGCCAGCTCACGACCCGGGGGGATAGGGCGCACTGAAGCTTTCTTT	CASSRPGGIGRTEAFF
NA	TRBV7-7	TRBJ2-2	TGTGCCAGCAGCCTAAACACCGGGGAGCTGTTTTTT	CASSLNTGELFF
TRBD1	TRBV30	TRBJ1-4	TGTGCCTGGAGTACCTCACAGGGGGCACCCCATGAAAAACTGTTTTTT	CAWSTSQGAPHEKLFF
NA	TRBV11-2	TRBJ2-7	TGTGCCAGCAGCTTAGGCGGGGCATCCTACGAGCAGTACTTC	CASSLGGASYEQYF
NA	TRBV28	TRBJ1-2	TGTGCCAGCAGTAGTGGACAGCACTATGGCTACACCTTC	CASSSGQHYGYTF
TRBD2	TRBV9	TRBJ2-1	TGTGCCAGCAGCGCGGGACTAGCGGGGGGCAATGAGCAGTTCTTC	CASSAGLAGGNEQFF
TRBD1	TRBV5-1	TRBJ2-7	TGCGCCAGCAGCCTCTGGACAGGAGGAGCGTACGAGCAGTACTTC	CASSLWTGGAYEQYF
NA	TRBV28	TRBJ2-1	TGTGCCAGCAGTTTTAATGGCAGGGGCCATTACAATGAGCAGTTCTTC	CASSFNGRGHYNEQFF
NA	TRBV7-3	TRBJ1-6	TGTGCCAGCAGTACCGGGATTTCCACAAATTCACCCCTCCACTTT	CASSTGISTNSPLHF
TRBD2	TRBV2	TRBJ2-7	TGTGCCAGCACGGGGGGGTGGCCGCCAGCCTACGAGCAGTACTTC	CASTGGWPPAYEQYF
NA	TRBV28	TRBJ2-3	TGTGCCAGCAGAAACTCAGGGGCCCCATCGCAGTATTTT	CASRNSGAPSQYF
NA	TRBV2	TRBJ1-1	TGTGCCAGCAACCTCAGGGGCGTGAACACTGAAGCTTTCTTT	CASNLRGVNTEAFF
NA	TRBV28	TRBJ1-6	TGTGCCAGCAGACGTAATCCCGGGACTATTGGTGGGCCCCTCCACTTT	CASRRNPGTIGGPLHF
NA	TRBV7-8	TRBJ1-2	TGTGCTTGCACCCGGCGGGGCTCGACTGGCTACACCTTC	CACTRRGSTGYTF
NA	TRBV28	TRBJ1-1	TGTGCCAGCAGCCCGGTTAACACTGAAGCTTTCTTT	CASSPVNTEAFF
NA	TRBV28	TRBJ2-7	TGTGCCATCCATGCGACAGGCTACGAGCAGTACTTC	CAIHATGYEQYF
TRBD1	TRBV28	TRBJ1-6	TGTGCCAGCAGTGAACTTCGGACAGGGGGCCTTGGTTCACCCCTCCACTTT	CASSELRTGGLGSPLHF
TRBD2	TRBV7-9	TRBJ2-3	TGTGCCAGCAGCTTTCTTAGCGGGGGTTTGCTTACGCAGTATTTT	CASSFLSGGLLTQYF